The next 23 T cell receptor beta chains were all read from a single sample in a study of T cell clonality in common variable immunodeficiency. Only in-frame clones appear in the TCRdb table, and some are missing; sequencing was by immunoSEQ multiplex PCR. The sample was found to contain 55,000 or so clones, and every one recurs. The specimen was peripheral blood mononuclear cells. The origin of the receptors is a person aged 18 to 70 in good health.

This clone was counted ten times or more. The CDR3 end lies 3 residues beyond the end of the read and is filled in from the germline J gene. V gene TRBV7-3 combines with J gene TRBJ2-2; TRBD1 is a possible D gene (6 bases). Germline V CDR1 and CDR2: SGHTA, FQGTGA. This CDR3 has 15 residues. With 1 base removed from V and 4 bases from J, the gap between germline ends came to 10 bases. CDR3 DNA (partial): TGTGCCAGCAGCTTAAGGGGGCGTGGCACCGGGGAG. Its translation is CASSLRGRGTGE. The entire CDR3 is CASSLRGRGTGELFF.

At least ten counts were recorded for this clone. Read coverage stops 3 residues before the CDR3 terminus; the germline J gene supplies the remainder. The chain uses TRBV5-4 and TRBJ2-3; TRBD2 matches at 8 bases. The CDR3 consists of 14 residues. The germline V gene has CDR1 SGHNT and CDR2 YYREEE (reference sequence). Trimming at V came to 4 bases and at J to 0 bases, leaving 1 base not matched to a gene. CDR3 protein: CASSLAGSTDTQYF. The part of the CDR3 DNA that was read is TGTGCCAGCAGCCTAGCGGGTAGCACAGATACG.

This clone was seen repeatedly, ten times or more. The read comes to an end 3 residues before the CDR3 does, leaving the germline J gene to fill in the end. The chain couples TRBV5-1 to TRBJ2-2; 10 bases match TRBD2. This CDR3 is built from 16 residues. Germline V lookup: CDR1 SGHRS, CDR2 YFSETQ. V was clipped by 6 bases and J by 7 bases; unmatched bases: 12. The covered CDR3 bases are TGCGCCAGCAAGAAAGGGCTAGCGGGAGCCATCGGGGAG. Its protein product is CASKKGLAGAIGE. The whole CDR3 sequence reads CASKKGLAGAIGELFF.

This clone was picked up many times. The missing CDR3 end, 3 residues past where the read stops, is filled in from the germline J gene. V gene TRBV20-1 combines with J gene TRBJ2-7; 7 nucleotides agree with TRBD1. CDR3 length: 14 amino acids. From germline, CDR1 is DFQATT and CDR2 SNEGSKA (reference sequence). Trimming took 6 bases from V and 4 from J; bases not matched to a gene: 12. CDR3 region: CSAGDRTGQYEQYF. The CDR3 DNA, read in part, is TGCAGTGCGGGGGATAGGACAGGCCAATACGAG.

This clone was seen ten or more times. The read comes to an end 3 residues before the CDR3 does, leaving the germline J gene to fill in the end. The gene calls are TRBV7-9 and TRBJ2-3, with D perhaps matching TRBD2 (5 bases). The CDR3 has 12 residues. Germline V lookup: CDR1 SEHNR, CDR2 FQNEAQ (reference sequence). The CDR3 sequence: CASSSLGETQYF. CDR3 DNA (partial): TGTGCCAGCAGTTCTCTCGGGGAGACG.

This clone was detected ten times or more. Read coverage stops 3 residues before the CDR3 terminus; the germline J gene supplies the remainder. The chain links TRBV5-1 to TRBJ2-3; 13 bases line up with TRBD2. Trimming at V came to 3 bases and at J to 0 bases, leaving 10 bases not matched to a gene. The CDR3 has 19 residues. Germline CDR1 SGHRS, CDR2 YFSETQ. The CDR3 sequence is CASSYGLAGALYSTDTQYF. Partial CDR3 DNA: TGCGCCAGCAGCTACGGACTAGCGGGGGCCTTATATAGCACAGATACG.

With regard to this clone: The CDR3 is cut off 3 residues early in the read; its end comes from the germline J gene. The chain is built from TRBV19 and TRBJ2-3, with 10 bases identical to TRBD2. This CDR3 is built from 16 residues. Trimming removed 1 base from V and 6 bases from J; junction bases left unmatched: 7. CDR1 and CDR2 from the germline V gene are LNHDA and SQIVND (reference sequence). The chain's CDR3 is CASSIGLAGEGDTQYF. The sequenced CDR3 bases are TGTGCCAGTAGTATAGGGCTAGCGGGAGAGGGTGATACG.

Comment on this clone: The read ends 3 residues early relative to the CDR3; the germline J gene fills the gap. This chain connects TRBV6-1 to TRBJ2-1, with 14 bases fitting TRBD2. The CDR3 is 17 amino acids. CDR1 is MNHNS, CDR2 SASEGT, per germline. The ends lost 1 base at V and 7 bases at J; junction bases unmatched: 6. CDR3 bases read: TGTGCCAGCAGTGAAGGACTAGCGGGAGGGCCGGGGAATGAG. Translating it yields CASSEGLAGGPGNE. In full, the CDR3 reads CASSEGLAGGPGNEQFF.

This clone was found many times. The DNA ends 3 residues before the CDR3 does, and the rest of the CDR3 is filled in from the germline J gene. The chain carries TRBV5-6 and TRBJ1-2; possibly TRBD1 for D (5 bases). Germline CDR1 is SGHDT and CDR2 is YYEEEE. CDR3 length: 14 residues. Trimming took off 0 bases at V and 4 bases at J, with 10 bases between the two ends. CDR3 loop: CASSLVLGAYGYTF. Incomplete CDR3 DNA: TGTGCCAGCAGCTTGGTTTTAGGGGCCTATGGC.

A remark on this clone: The read stops 3 residues short of the end of the CDR3; the missing end is completed from the germline J gene. The chain combines TRBV10-2 with TRBJ2-5; 7 bases match TRBD2. The germline V gene encodes CDR1 WSHSY and CDR2 SAAADI. The V and J ends lost 6 bases and 2 bases, in that order; junction bases with no gene match: 6. The CDR3 has 14 amino acids. The CDR3 DNA, read in part, is TGCGCCAGCAGCCGCGGGAGTCAACAAGAGACC. Translated: CASSRGSQQET. The entire CDR3 protein reads CASSRGSQQETQYF.

This clone was seen repeatedly, ten times or more. The read terminates 3 residues before the CDR3 end, so the remaining end is supplied by the germline J gene. The rearrangement links TRBV7-9 to TRBJ2-7; D call uncertain. Germline lookup yields CDR1 SEHNR and CDR2 FQNEAQ (reference sequence). The V gene lost 7 bases and the J gene lost 2 bases, with 12 bases spanning the gap. The CDR3 spans 13 residues. CDR3 bases read: TGTGCCAGCACATTGGCAGTAACCTACGAG. Translating gives CASTLAVTYE. The whole CDR3 reads CASTLAVTYEQYF.

The sample holds many counts of this clone. The missing CDR3 end, 3 residues past where the read stops, is filled in from the germline J gene. The J gene is TRBJ2-2, the V gene TRBV4-1, with 10 bases lining up with TRBD1. CDR1 and CDR2 from the germline V gene are MGHRA and YSYEKL. Germline trimming cut 4 bases from V and 6 bases from J; bases unmatched to any gene: 2. This CDR3 is 14 amino acids long. CDR3 DNA (partial): TGCGCCAGCAGCCTGGGACAGGGGCCCGGGGAG. Protein sequence: CASSLGQGPGE. From start to end, the CDR3 is CASSLGQGPGELFF.

Many counts were recorded for this clone. The read ends 3 residues before the CDR3 terminus; that terminus is restored from the germline J gene. The gene calls are TRBV5-1 and TRBJ1-1; 9 nucleotides match TRBD1. The CDR3 extends over 15 amino acids. With V trimmed by 0 bases and J by 5 bases, 5 bases remained unmatched. Germline assignment: CDR1 SGHRS and CDR2 YFSETQ. The CDR3 is CASSLDWGTGTEAFF. CDR3 DNA, as far as it was read: TGCGCCAGCAGCTTGGATTGGGGGACAGGGACTGAA.

This clone was detected many times. The observed sequence ends 3 residues before the CDR3 terminus, with the missing tail filled in from the germline J gene. This sequence joins TRBV14 and TRBJ2-1; 10 bases are shared with TRBD1. Losses at the gene ends were 5 bases for V and 2 bases for J; bases not matched to a gene: 6. Looked up from germline, CDR1 is SGHDN and CDR2 is FVKESK. The CDR3 has 16 amino acids. CDR3 sequence: CASSKVGTGAYNEQFF. The CDR3 bases that were read are TGTGCCAGCAGCAAAGTGGGGACAGGGGCCTACAATGAG.

This clone came up many times. The CDR3 end is not reached by the read, which stops 3 residues before it; the germline J gene fills it in. The V call is TRBV5-5, the J call TRBJ1-4; unclear D gene. Trimming stripped 0 bases from V and 0 bases from J, with 6 bases between. The CDR3 has 15 residues. The germline CDR1 and CDR2 sequences are SGHKS and YYEKEE (reference sequence). CDR3 DNA (partial): TGTGCCAGCAGCTTGGGCGGGGCAACTAATGAAAAA. This sequence encodes CASSLGGATNEK. The whole CDR3 is CASSLGGATNEKLFF.

Many counts were recorded for this clone. From the germline J gene comes the end of the CDR3, since the read stops 3 residues before it. The chain uses TRBV5-4 and TRBJ2-7, with a possible D match to TRBD1 (5 bases). The CDR3 is 15 amino acids. The V gene lost 0 bases and the J gene lost 0 bases, with 10 bases spanning the gap. Germline assignment: CDR1 SGHNT and CDR2 YYREEE (reference sequence). The DNA read from the CDR3 is TGTGCCAGCAGCTTGGCCCCAGGGTACTCCTACGAG. Protein sequence: CASSLAPGYSYE. The complete CDR3 sequence is CASSLAPGYSYEQYF.

This clone came up many times. The read terminates 3 residues ahead of where the CDR3 ends, so the germline J gene completes it. This sequence joins TRBV4-1 and TRBJ2-2, with a tentative D call TRBD2 (5 bases). This CDR3 has 15 residues. The V and J ends lost 1 base and 0 bases respectively, with 6 bases between them. Per the germline V gene, CDR1 is MGHRA and CDR2 is YSYEKL. The CDR3 loop reads CASSQGAANTGELFF. The sequenced part of the CDR3 DNA is TGCGCCAGCAGCCAAGGAGCGGCGAACACCGGGGAG.

This clone has ten or more counts. From the germline J gene comes the end of the CDR3, since the read stops 3 residues before it. The chain recombines TRBV6-2 or TRBV6-3 with TRBJ1-5, with D perhaps matching TRBD1 (6 bases). This CDR3 contains 16 residues. The V end was cut by 4 bases, the J end by 5 bases, with 18 bases between. CDR1 MNHEY and CDR2 SVGEGT come from the germline V gene. The CDR3 bases that were read are TGTGCCAGCAGTTCCCAGACTGGACAGACCTATCAGCCC. Protein sequence: CASSSQTGQTYQP. The full CDR3 sequence reads CASSSQTGQTYQPQHF.

This clone was detected ten times or more. The read gets to within 3 residues of the CDR3 end, and the germline J gene fills in the rest. V gene TRBV5-6 combines with J gene TRBJ1-2; D is undetermined. V was trimmed by 0 bases and J by 3 bases, leaving 9 bases between them. Germline lookup yields CDR1 SGHDT and CDR2 YYEEEE. The length of the CDR3 is 14 residues. CDR3 bases read: TGTGCCAGCAGCTTGGGTGGGCGACACTATGGC. Protein: CASSLGGRHYG. The CDR3, in full, reads CASSLGGRHYGYTF.

This clone was recorded many times. The CDR3 end falls 3 residues outside the read, so it is completed with the germline J gene. The chain links TRBV7-9 to TRBJ2-1; 9 bases map to TRBD2. Germline-derived CDR1 and CDR2 are SEHNR and FQNEAQ (reference sequence). The CDR3 runs to 13 residues. V was clipped by 4 bases and J by 6 bases; unmatched bases: 1. The sequenced part of the CDR3 DNA is TGTGCCAGCAGCTCTAGCGGGACCAATGAG. Residues: CASSSSGTNE. The whole CDR3 protein reads CASSSSGTNEQFF.

This clone was detected many times. Sequencing ends 3 residues short of the CDR3 end; the germline J gene provides the rest. The chain couples TRBV5-1 to TRBJ2-1; possibly TRBD2 for D (6 bases). The V and J ends lost 0 bases and 7 bases respectively, with 20 bases between them. The length of the CDR3 is 17 residues. Germline-derived CDR1 and CDR2 are SGHRS and YFSETQ. The CDR3 sequence: CASSLDFFPGGANEQFF. The CDR3 bases that were read are TGCGCCAGCAGCTTGGACTTTTTCCCAGGCGGGGCGAATGAG.

This clone has ten or more counts. The missing CDR3 end, 3 residues past where the read stops, is filled in from the germline J gene. The chain employs TRBV11-2 and TRBJ1-1; TRBD1 aligns across 10 bases. Trimming cost V 1 base and J 3 bases; bases outside gene matches: 2. This CDR3 is 15 amino acids long. Germline CDR1 reads SGHAT; CDR2 reads FQNNGV. The sequenced part of the CDR3 DNA is TGTGCCAGCAGCTTAGTGGGACAGGGGTACACTGAA. It is translated as CASSLVGQGYTE. The full CDR3 protein reads CASSLVGQGYTEAFF. The full variable domain, completed using reference TRBV11-2 and TRBJ1-1, is EAGVAQSPRYKIIEKRQSVAFWCNPISGHATLYWYQQILGQGPKLLIQFQNNGVVDDSQLPKDRFSAERLKGVDSTLKIQPAKLEDSAVYLCASSLVGQGYTEAFFGQGTRLTVV.

This clone was counted many times. The CDR3 end is not reached by the read, which stops 3 residues before it; the germline J gene fills it in. The rearrangement links TRBV5-1 to TRBJ2-5; 11 nucleotides align to TRBD1. V gave up 4 bases and J gave up 4 bases; unmatched junction bases: 9. Per germline, CDR1 SGHRS and CDR2 YFSETQ. The CDR3 length is 16 residues. The CDR3 reads CASSVTGTGGRETQYF. The CDR3 bases that were read are TGCGCCAGCAGCGTGACCGGGACAGGGGGGAGAGAGACC.